This T cell receptor (beta chain) was identified in a study of blood T cell repertoires in COVID-19. Study-wide background: The study drew acute and convalescent COVID-19 samples from the United States, Italy and Spain. Sources were T cells, B-cell-depleted T cells, or PBMCs; the material itself was cDNA or gDNA.

In the authors' methods: The authors estimated nucleated cell counts from reference gene primer amplification. The data were produced by immunoSEQ multiplex PCR, yet TCRdb's version contains in-frame clones alone and is incomplete. D and trimming come from the DNA, and the V and J calls and clone size come from that table. This table has 70,000 to 95,000 clones, 88% appearing once. This clone has just one count. Germline lookup yields CDR1 SGHRS and CDR2 YFSETQ. The CDR3 is made up of 16 amino acids. Trimming at V came to 4 bases and at J to 6 bases, leaving 9 bases not matched to a gene. This clonotype was sampled from a woman in her 70s with acute or convalescent COVID-19. The chain couples TRBV5-1 to TRBJ1-6, with 8 bases aligning to TRBD1. Source material: peripheral blood. The CDR3 sequence is CASSPGQGISNSPLHF. For the CDR3, the DNA is TGCGCCAGCAGCCCCGGACAGGGAATTAGTAATTCACCCCTCCACTTT.